This T cell receptor (beta chain) came from a study of T cell responses to AZD1222 COVID-19 vaccine. For the study at large: Analyses pooled second doses at about 4 or about 12 weeks. Findings and caveats of the study: After the peak T cell response, and only then, were repertoires sampled. It should be noted that donors were predominantly white British and more often female, and clonal diversity was possibly underestimated. Spike-specific TCR breadth and depth went up after people got two AZD1222 doses.

This clone has just a few counts. No antigen is known for it. J gave up 3 bases and V 2 bases, and 4 bases lay outside the gene matches. This CDR3 spans 15 amino acids. Germline V gene data show CDR1 as SGHTA and CDR2 as FQGTGA. Assay: immunoSEQ multiplex PCR; the TCRdb copy retains only in-frame clones and omits some. The sample contains roughly 120,000 clones, 89% of which appear only once. V is TRBV7-3 and J is TRBJ2-3; TRBD2 aligns across 8 bases. The source material was peripheral blood, sampled on day 0 of AZD1222 vaccination. The origin of this receptor is an adult in good health. CDR3 DNA: TGTGCCAGCAGCTTATCACTAGCGGAGACAGATACGCAGTATTTT. It specifies CASSLSLAETDTQYF.